These 13 T cell receptor beta chains share one sample of origin, sequenced in a study of blood T cell repertoires in COVID-19. The method was immunoSEQ multiplex PCR; TCRdb's version includes in-frame clones alone and lacks a portion of them. The sample holds about 270,000 clones, 85% to 90% seen once. Sequenced input: PBMCs or T cells enriched from blood (not recorded which). The receptor source for this set is a woman aged 18-29 years who had recovered from COVID-19.

The chain links TRBV19 to TRBJ2-1; 9 nucleotides align to TRBD1. This CDR3 is built from 20 residues. Trimming removed 2 bases from V and 7 bases from J; junction bases left unmatched: 21. Germline CDR1 is LNHDA and CDR2 is SQIVND (reference sequence). As DNA, the CDR3 is TGTGCCAGTAGTATACGTCCCGGACAGGGGTTTAGGCTACAACTGAATGAGCAGTTCTTC. Its protein product is CASSIRPGQGFRLQLNEQFF.

The V and J genes are TRBV10-3 and TRBJ1-1; D is uncertain. Trimming removed 10 bases from V and 0 bases from J, with 12 bases in between. The CDR3 is 13 residues long. Germline values: CDR1 ENHRY, CDR2 SYGVKD. The CDR3 reads CATVRQMNTEAFF. CDR3 nucleotides: TGTGCCACCGTGAGACAAATGAACACTGAAGCTTTCTTT.

This sequence joins TRBV12-5 and TRBJ1-1; TRBD1 might be the D (6 bases). CDR1 and CDR2 from the germline V gene are LGHNT and FRNRAP. This CDR3 contains 16 residues. The V and J ends lost 2 bases and 1 base respectively, with 14 bases between them. The CDR3 is CASGLSQGIGNTEAFF. CDR3 in DNA: TGTGCTAGTGGTTTGTCCCAGGGGATAGGGAACACTGAAGCTTTCTTT.

The chain recombines TRBV10-2 with TRBJ2-1; TRBD2 aligns across 11 bases. The CDR3 runs to 20 residues. CDR1 is WSHSY and CDR2 is SAAADI in the germline V gene. V was pared by 0 bases and J by 8 bases, with 18 bases of the junction left unmatched. This CDR3 reads CASSESYTGTSGRIVDEQFF. In nucleotides, the CDR3 is TGCGCCAGCAGTGAGTCTTATACCGGGACTAGCGGACGTATAGTTGATGAGCAGTTCTTC.

The chain has TRBV3-1 (or the pseudogene TRBV3-2) and TRBJ2-5; perhaps TRBD1 as D (6 bases). In germline, CDR1 is LGHDT, CDR2 YNNKEL (reference sequence). The CDR3 sequence is 15 residues long. Trimming left V 4 bases short and J 5 bases short, with 17 bases between. The CDR3 loop reads CASSPSLGAGETQYF. DNA of the CDR3: TGTGCCAGCAGCCCAAGCTTGGGGGCCGGTGAGACCCAGTACTTC.

V and J are TRBV9 and TRBJ1-4; 8 bases are a match to TRBD1. This CDR3 region has 17 residues. Germline V CDR1 and CDR2: SGDLS, YYNGEE. Trimming removed 0 bases from V and 8 bases from J; junction bases left unmatched: 12. CDR3 nucleotides: TGTGCCAGCAGCGTAGCGGCAGGGGGCGCCTTTGGGGAAAAACTGTTTTTT. This encodes CASSVAAGGAFGEKLFF.

This rearrangement joins TRBV7-9 to TRBJ2-1; no clear D. CDR1 SEHNR and CDR2 FQNEAQ come from the germline V gene (reference sequence). This CDR3 is 15 amino acids long. Trimming pared 8 bases from V and 10 bases from J, leaving 24 bases between. CDR3 DNA: TGTGCCAGCCTCTTAAGTACTCCCCCTGTCATCGAGCAGTTCTTC. It encodes CASLLSTPPVIEQFF.

The chain recombines TRBV7-9 with TRBJ2-1; 10 positions match TRBD1. This CDR3 spans 17 amino acids. Germline CDR1 is SEHNR and CDR2 is FQNEAQ (reference sequence). J was trimmed by 2 bases and V by 4 bases; bases with no gene match: 8. The CDR3 DNA is TGTGCCAGCAGCTCCCCTTCCGGGACAGGGGCCTACAATGAGCAGTTCTTC. This codes for CASSSPSGTGAYNEQFF.

This chain links TRBV11-2 with TRBJ2-1; 13 nucleotides agree with TRBD2. Trimming took 2 bases from V and 8 from J; bases not matched to a gene: 6. The CDR3 has 16 residues. Germline V gene lookup returns CDR1 SGHAT and CDR2 FQNNGV. This chain's CDR3 is CASSLMGLAGIYEQFF. The CDR3 coding sequence is TGTGCCAGCAGCTTAATGGGACTAGCGGGGATCTATGAGCAGTTCTTC.

CDR3 coding DNA: TGTGCCAGTCGGGAGCGGGGGGGGGACGAGCAGTACTTC. Its protein is CASRERGGDEQYF. The chain is built from TRBV27 and TRBJ2-7, with 10 bases that match TRBD2. Germline V CDR1 and CDR2: MNHEY, SMNVEV (reference sequence). This CDR3 has 13 residues. The V gene end was trimmed by 9 bases and the J gene end by 5 bases; junction bases not matched to a gene: 7.

The chain links TRBV18 to TRBJ2-5; 7 positions match TRBD1. V shed 4 bases and J 3 bases; nucleotides not matched to a gene: 2. The CDR3 loop spans 13 amino acids. Germline V lookup: CDR1 KGHSH, CDR2 LQKENI. Here the CDR3 reads CASSLGQEETQYF. Written as DNA, the CDR3 is TGTGCCAGCTCACTTGGACAGGAAGAGACCCAGTACTTC.

This sequence joins TRBV19 and TRBJ1-2; no firm D call. With 7 bases removed from V and 2 bases from J, the gap between germline ends came to 5 bases. CDR1 LNHDA and CDR2 SQIVND come from the germline V gene (reference sequence). The CDR3 length is 11 residues. The CDR3 DNA follows: TGTGCCAGTACACGGAACTATGGCTACACCTTC. This sequence encodes CASTRNYGYTF.

This chain connects TRBV18 to TRBJ2-1, with 7 bases identical to TRBD1. V shed 5 bases, J shed 5 bases, and the junction held 12 bases outside the gene matches. Germline CDR1 is KGHSH and CDR2 is LQKENI. There are 16 residues in the CDR3. Here the CDR3 DNA reads TGTGCCAGCTCAACTCGGGACAGAATAAAAGACAATGAGCAGTTCTTC. As protein: CASSTRDRIKDNEQFF.